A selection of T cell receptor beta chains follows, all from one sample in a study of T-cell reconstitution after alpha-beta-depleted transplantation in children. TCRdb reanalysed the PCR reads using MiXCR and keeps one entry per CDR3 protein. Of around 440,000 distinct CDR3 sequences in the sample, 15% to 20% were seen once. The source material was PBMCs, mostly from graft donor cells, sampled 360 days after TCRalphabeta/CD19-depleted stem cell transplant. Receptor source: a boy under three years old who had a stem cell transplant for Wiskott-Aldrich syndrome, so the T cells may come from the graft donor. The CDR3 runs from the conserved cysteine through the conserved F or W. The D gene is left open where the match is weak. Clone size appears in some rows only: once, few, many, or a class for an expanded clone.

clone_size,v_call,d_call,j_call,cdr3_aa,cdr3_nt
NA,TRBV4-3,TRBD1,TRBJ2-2,CASSQDYPPGQRNTGELFF,TGCGCCAGCAGCCAAGATTATCCCCCGGGACAGAGGAACACCGGGGAGCTGTTTTTT
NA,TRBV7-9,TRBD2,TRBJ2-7,CASSSPRLAGDYEQYF,TGTGCCAGCAGCTCCCCCCGACTAGCGGGAGATTATGAGCAGTACTTC
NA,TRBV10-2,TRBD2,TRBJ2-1,CASSFSGSIYNEQFF,TGCGCCAGCAGCTTTAGCGGGAGTATATACAATGAGCAGTTCTTC
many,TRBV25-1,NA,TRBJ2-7,CASSEYLTGREQYF,TGTGCCAGCAGTGAATATCTAACAGGGCGGGAGCAGTACTTC
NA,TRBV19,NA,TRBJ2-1,CASSMRRGGNEQFF,TGTGCCAGTAGTATGCGTAGGGGCGGCAATGAGCAGTTCTTC
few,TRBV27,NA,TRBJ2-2,CASSRVPTGELFF,TGTGCCAGCAGCCGCGTCCCCACCGGGGAGCTGTTTTTT
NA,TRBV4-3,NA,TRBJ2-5,CASSLNWEVQETQYF,TGCGCCAGCAGCCTAAATTGGGAGGTCCAAGAGACCCAGTACTTC
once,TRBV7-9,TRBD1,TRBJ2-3,CASSAPRQGSADTQYF,TGTGCCAGCAGCGCACCAAGACAGGGGAGCGCAGATACGCAGTATTTT
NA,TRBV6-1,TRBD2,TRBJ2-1,CASERGPSYNEQFF,TGTGCCAGCGAGCGGGGCCCCTCCTACAATGAGCAGTTCTTC
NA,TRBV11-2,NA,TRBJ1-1,CASSLVGRSTEAFF,TGTGCCAGCAGCTTAGTTGGAAGGAGCACTGAAGCTTTCTTT
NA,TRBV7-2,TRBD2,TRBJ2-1,CASTRTSGSYNEQFF,TGTGCCAGCACCCGGACTAGCGGCTCCTACAATGAGCAGTTCTTC
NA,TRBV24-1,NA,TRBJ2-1,CATSGQDGHNEQFF,TGTGCCACCAGTGGTCAAGACGGACACAATGAGCAGTTCTTC
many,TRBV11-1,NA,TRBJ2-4,CASSLSVTATLAKNIQYF,TGTGCCAGCAGCTTATCCGTGACAGCTACACTAGCCAAAAACATTCAGTACTTC
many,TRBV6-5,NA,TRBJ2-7,CASSYLTGSEQYF,TGTGCCAGCAGTTATTTGACGGGGAGCGAGCAGTACTTC
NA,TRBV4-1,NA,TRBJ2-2,CASTPGLRGTGELFF,TGCGCCAGCACCCCGGGCCTCCGGGGCACCGGGGAGCTGTTTTTT
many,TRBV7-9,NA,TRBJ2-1,CASSLARGRYEQFF,TGTGCCAGCAGCTTAGCGCGGGGTAGATATGAGCAGTTCTTC
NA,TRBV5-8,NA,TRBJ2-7,CASSLVLSKGRYEQYF,TGTGCCAGCAGCTTGGTGCTTTCTAAGGGTCGCTACGAGCAGTACTTC
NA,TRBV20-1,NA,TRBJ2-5,CSARDHGNAQETQYF,TGCAGTGCTAGAGATCACGGGAACGCCCAAGAGACCCAGTACTTC
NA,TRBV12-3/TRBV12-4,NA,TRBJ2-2,CASSIYRKKSPGQNTGELFF,TGTGCCAGCAGCATCTACAGGAAAAAATCCCCGGGTCAAAACACCGGGGAGCTGTTTTTT
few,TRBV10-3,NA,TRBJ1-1,CAISETASTEAFF,TGTGCCATCAGTGAAACAGCGAGCACTGAAGCTTTCTTT
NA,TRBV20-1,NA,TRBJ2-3,CSADREVLDTQYF,TGCAGTGCTGACCGAGAGGTGTTAGATACGCAGTATTTT
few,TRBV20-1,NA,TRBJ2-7,CSARRWGAAEQYF,TGCAGTGCTAGAAGATGGGGCGCGGCCGAGCAGTACTTC
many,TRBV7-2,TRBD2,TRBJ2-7,CASSLWEGYEQYF,TGTGCCAGCAGCTTGTGGGAGGGTTACGAGCAGTACTTC
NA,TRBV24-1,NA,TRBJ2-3,CATGQGIDTQYF,TGTGCCACCGGGCAGGGCATAGATACGCAGTATTTT
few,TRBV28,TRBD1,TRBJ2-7,CASSGSGTGSAYEQYF,TGTGCCAGCAGTGGATCCGGGACAGGGTCTGCTTACGAGCAGTACTTC
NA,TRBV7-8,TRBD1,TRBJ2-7,CASSSDRVVYEQYF,TGTGCCAGCAGCTCGGACAGGGTAGTCTACGAGCAGTACTTC
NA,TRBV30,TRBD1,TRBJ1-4,CAWGQGDGYEKLFF,TGTGCCTGGGGGCAGGGGGACGGGTATGAAAAACTGTTTTTT
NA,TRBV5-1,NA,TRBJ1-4,CASSLYRGRGEKLFF,TGCGCCAGCAGCTTGTACCGGGGAAGAGGGGAAAAACTGTTTTTT
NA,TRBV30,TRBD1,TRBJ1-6,CAWSGGQGYSPLHF,TGTGCCTGGAGCGGGGGACAGGGGTATTCACCCCTCCACTTT